The sample holds a few counts of the clone carrying this T cell receptor beta chain. Antigen: not known. V was clipped by 2 bases and J by 7 bases, with 9 bases between them. The CDR3 length is 14 residues. Germline CDR1 is MDHEN and CDR2 is SYDVKM. The data were obtained in a study of T-cell reconstitution after alpha-beta-depleted transplantation in children. General observations from the study: The study reportedly traced alpha-beta T cells about two months after transplant to several hundred expanded graft clones. High day-60 TCRbeta diversity in some patients came from surviving recipient T cells and thymic progenitors. One year post-transplant, T-cell counts and diversity were largely derived from T cells produced anew.

TCRbeta library construction was performed incorporating unique molecular identifiers. TCRdb reanalysed the PCR reads using MiXCR and keeps one entry per CDR3 protein. The table has almost 600,000 distinct CDR3 sequences, over 25% seen once. The material sequenced was PBMCs, taken before TCRalphabeta/CD19-depleted stem cell transplant. This TCR derives from a boy in the first two years of life with Wiskott-Aldrich syndrome, due to receive a stem cell transplant. The chain employs TRBV28 and TRBJ1-6, with D tentatively TRBD1 (5 bases). The CDR3 region is CASSLISGNSPLHF. The CDR3 nucleotides read TGTGCCAGCAGTTTAATATCAGGGAATTCACCCCTCCACTTT.